The 11 T cell receptor beta chains presented below share a single source sample, sequenced in a study of blood T cell repertoires in COVID-19. Profiled with immunoSEQ multiplex PCR; TCRdb holds only in-frame clones, not every one. The data show about 360,000 clones, 75% to 90% seen once. Specimen: peripheral blood. The origin of the receptors is a woman aged 55-70 years with COVID-19, enrolled during active disease.

The chain recombines TRBV27 with TRBJ1-2; TRBD1 might be the D (5 bases). This CDR3 is 14 amino acids long. V lost 10 bases and J lost 8, with 23 bases in between. Germline values: CDR1 MNHEY, CDR2 SMNVEV (reference sequence). Written as DNA, the CDR3 is TGTGCCACAAAATGGGACGGCGGGGGTCAGGGCTACACCTTC. Amino acids: CATKWDGGGQGYTF.

The CDR3 loop reads CASSASGANTGELFF. In DNA, the CDR3 is TGTGCCAGCAGCGCTAGCGGGGCAAACACCGGGGAGCTGTTTTTT. The J gene is TRBJ2-2, the V gene TRBV6-5; 9 bases fit TRBD2. V gave up 6 bases and J gave up 2 bases; unmatched junction bases: 4. Germline CDR1 reads MNHEY; CDR2 reads SVGAGI. The length of the CDR3 is 15 residues.

The V call is TRBV7-3, the J call TRBJ2-7; D is uncertain. Looked up from germline, CDR1 is SGHTA and CDR2 is FQGTGA. The CDR3 runs 14 residues. The V end was cut by 1 base, the J end by 5 bases, with 12 bases between. CDR3 sequence reads: CASSLRFGQDEQYF. In nucleotides, the CDR3 is TGTGCCAGCAGCTTAAGGTTTGGGCAGGACGAGCAGTACTTC.

The gene calls are TRBV6-5 and TRBJ1-4; a weak D match, TRBD1 (5 bases). V lost 2 bases to trimming and J lost 7 bases, with 14 bases between them. Germline V gives CDR1 MNHEY, CDR2 SVGAGI. CDR3 size: 15 residues. CDR3: CASSYGAQGGEKLFF. The CDR3 nucleotides are TGTGCCAGCAGTTACGGGGCGCAGGGAGGTGAAAAACTGTTTTTT.

The chain joins TRBV18 to TRBJ1-1; TRBD1 aligns across 7 bases. CDR1 and CDR2 (germline): KGHSH, LQKENI. The CDR3 covers 14 residues. J was trimmed by 3 bases and V by 2 bases; bases with no gene match: 3. The CDR3 nucleotides are TGTGCCAGCTCACCAGCGAGGGGGCACACTGAAGCTTTCTTT. It is translated as CASSPARGHTEAFF. Full variable domain (outside the CDR3, taken from reference TRBV18 and TRBJ1-1): NAGVMQNPRHLVRRRGQEARLRCSPMKGHSHVYWYRQLPEEGLKFMVYLQKENIIDESGMPKERFSAEFPKEGPSILRIQQVVRGDSAAYFCASSPARGHTEAFFGQGTRLTVV.

This clone was counted a few times. The rearrangement joins TRBV6-1 to TRBJ1-5; no firm D call. With 3 bases removed from V and 0 bases from J, the gap between germline ends came to 9 bases. The CDR3 consists of 15 residues. Germline CDR1 and CDR2: MNHNS and SASEGT. CDR3 in DNA: TGTGCCAGCAGTGATACCGGGGATAGCAATCAGCCCCAGCATTTT. Protein: CASSDTGDSNQPQHF.

The V gene is TRBV15, the J gene TRBJ2-7; 8 nucleotides align to TRBD1. CDR1 is LNHNV and CDR2 is YYDKDF in the germline V gene (reference sequence). After removal of 2 bases from V and 9 bases from J, the junction contained 6 bases not matched to a gene. The CDR3 length is 13 residues. The CDR3 protein is CATSRPDRGWQYF. The DNA for the CDR3 is TGTGCCACCAGCAGACCTGACAGGGGTTGGCAGTACTTC. Complete variable domain (other parts from reference TRBV15 and TRBJ2-7): DAMVIQNPRYQVTQFGKPVTLSCSQTLNHNVMYWYQQKSSQAPKLLFHYYDKDFNNEADTPDNFQSRRPNTSFCFLDIRSPGLGDTAMYLCATSRPDRGWQYFGPGTRLTVT.

This chain uses TRBV7-9 with TRBJ1-2; 7 nucleotides line up with TRBD1. CDR3 size: 15 residues. V trimming: 5 bases; J trimming: 4 bases; junction bases outside the gene matches: 10. The germline V gene encodes CDR1 SEHNR and CDR2 FQNEAQ (reference sequence). CDR3 in amino acids: CASSMTGLGAYGYTF. Here the CDR3 DNA reads TGTGCCAGCAGCATGACAGGGTTAGGGGCCTATGGCTACACCTTC.

This clone occurred once. This rearrangement joins TRBV9 to TRBJ2-7; 13 bases fit TRBD2. Trimming took 0 bases from V and 1 from J; bases not matched to a gene: 10. The CDR3 extends over 19 amino acids. Germline lookup yields CDR1 SGDLS and CDR2 YYNGEE. CDR3 DNA sequence: TGTGCCAGCAGCGTAGGTTTGGTGACTAGCGGGGGGCGGTCCTACGAGCAGTACTTC. This sequence encodes CASSVGLVTSGGRSYEQYF.

J is TRBJ1-2 and V is TRBV19, with D unclear. Trimming took off 7 bases at V and 2 bases at J, with 17 bases between the two ends. CDR1 and CDR2 from the germline V gene are LNHDA and SQIVND (reference sequence). The CDR3 sequence is 15 residues long. The CDR3 protein is CASTQIGVPNYGYTF. The CDR3 DNA reads TGTGCCAGTACACAAATCGGGGTCCCCAACTATGGCTACACCTTC.

The V and J genes are TRBV27 and TRBJ2-4, with TRBD1 as a possible D gene (6 bases). V lost 6 bases to trimming and J lost 8 bases, with 17 bases between them. CDR1 and CDR2 (germline): MNHEY, SMNVEV (reference sequence). CDR3 size: 14 residues. The CDR3 spells CASRPNYRVDIQYF. In DNA, the CDR3 is TGTGCCAGCAGGCCCAACTACAGGGTAGACATTCAGTACTTC.